This T cell receptor (beta chain) stems from a study of neurological immune-mediated disorders. Overall study findings and caveats: The absence of any CDR3 amino acid sequence shared by expanded clones across subjects suggests that repertoires were private in all groups.

This clonotype was counted many times. The target antigen is unknown. This CDR3 contains 15 residues. The V end lost 4 bases, the J end lost 2 bases, and 14 bases lay between the germline ends. Germline V gene data show CDR1 as MNHEY and CDR2 as SMNVEV (reference sequence). In TCRdb, the 5' RACE reads were re-called with MiXCR into one record per CDR3 protein. This sample has about 35,000 distinct CDR3 sequences, with roughly 7% found just once. The chain recombines TRBV27 with TRBJ1-1; a weak D match, TRBD1 (5 bases). The sequence was collected from a woman in her forties in good health. The sample consisted of PBMCs. CDR3 residues: CASSYTGTPNTEAFF. CDR3 nucleotides: TGTGCCAGCAGTTACACCGGGACTCCTAACACTGAAGCTTTCTTT.